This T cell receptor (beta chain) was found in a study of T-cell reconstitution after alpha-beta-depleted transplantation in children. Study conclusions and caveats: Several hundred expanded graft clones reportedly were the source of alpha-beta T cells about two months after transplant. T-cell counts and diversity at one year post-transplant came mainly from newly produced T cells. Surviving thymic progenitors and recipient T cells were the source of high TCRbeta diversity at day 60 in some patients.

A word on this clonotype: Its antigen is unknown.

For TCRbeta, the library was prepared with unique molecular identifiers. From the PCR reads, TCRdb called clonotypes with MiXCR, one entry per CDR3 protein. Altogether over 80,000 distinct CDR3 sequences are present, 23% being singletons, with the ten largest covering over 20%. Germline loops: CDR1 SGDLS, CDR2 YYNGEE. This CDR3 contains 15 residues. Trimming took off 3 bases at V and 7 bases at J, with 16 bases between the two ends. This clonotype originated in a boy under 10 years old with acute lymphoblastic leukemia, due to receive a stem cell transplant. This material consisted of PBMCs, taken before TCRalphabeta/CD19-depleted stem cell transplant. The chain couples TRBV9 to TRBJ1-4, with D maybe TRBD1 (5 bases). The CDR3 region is CASSAPMGPTEKLFF. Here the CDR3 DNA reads TGTGCCAGCAGCGCTCCCATGGGGCCCACTGAAAAACTGTTTTTT.